This T cell receptor (beta chain) emerged from a study of blood T cell repertoires in COVID-19. Overall study: Donors in the United States, Italy and Spain gave samples during acute or convalescent COVID-19. T cells, B-cell-depleted T cells, or PBMCs supplied cDNA or gDNA.

The CDR3 runs to 11 residues. Trimming pared 4 bases from V and 9 bases from J, leaving 9 bases between. Profiling relied on immunoSEQ multiplex PCR, and the TCRdb table lists in-frame clones only, not all of them. The repertoire includes 490,000 or so clones, around 85% of them detected once, and around 7.9% sits in the top ten. Participant age was roughly 18 to 95 years, and participants resided in approximately 24 US areas. Donors were grouped by their self-reported clinical history. The source is a woman aged 60-75 years who had recovered from COVID-19. The genes are TRBV12-3 or TRBV12-4 and TRBJ2-5, with D perhaps matching TRBD1 (5 bases). Sequencing input: PBMCs or T cells enriched from blood (not recorded which). CDR3 DNA sequence: TGTGCCAGCAGTTGGGGCGGCGCCCAGTACTTC. Translation: CASSWGGAQYF.